What follows is one T cell receptor beta chain and its context. No antigen is known for it. This entry comes from a study of CXCR3-negative and CXCR3-positive naive CD8 T cells. General study findings and limits: TRB CDR3s of CXCR3-positive naive cells were more hydrophobic than those of CXCR3-negative naive cells.

Each TRB cDNA library was prepared by 5' RACE (with UMI labels). TCRdb re-called the 5' RACE reads; every CDR3 protein appears as one record, without DNA. The sample table sets out approximately 89,000 distinct CDR3 sequences. The CDR3 extends over 17 amino acids. CDR1 PRHDT and CDR2 FYEKMQ come from the germline V gene (reference sequence). The sequenced material came from naive CXCR3+ CD8+ T cells from blood. The subset denotes: CD45RO-CCR7+CD27+CD95- naive CD8+ T cells expressing CXCR3 (TNR3+). V usage is TRBV13 and J usage is TRBJ1-3; TCRdb returns TRBD1, unconfirmable since there is no DNA. The receptor was isolated from a human donor in good health. Some clones in this sample may be carry-over from other donors' samples. The CDR3 region is CASSLNPSQELGNTIYF.